Following are 29 T cell receptor beta chains from one sample sequenced in a study of cytomegalovirus exposure and HLA in healthy donors. Both 60 Vbeta primers and 13 Jbeta primers went into the PCR. Libraries were prepared by immunoSEQ multiplex PCR; TCRdb keeps only in-frame clonotypes and omits some of them. The data hold around 230,000 clones, with roughly 85% observed a single time. The specimen sequenced was PBMCs. The receptor set was obtained from a male donor in good health and CMV-seronegative.

In this sample, this clone turned up once. The CDR3 sequence: CASSPKAGLPYEQYF. In nucleotides, the CDR3 is TGTGCCAGCAGCCCCAAAGCGGGTCTCCCTTACGAGCAGTACTTC. V gene TRBV4-2 combines with J gene TRBJ2-7; TRBD2 might be the D (6 bases). There are 15 residues in the CDR3. V shed 4 bases and J shed 4 bases, with 17 bases lying between them. Germline lookup yields CDR1 LGHNA and CDR2 YNFKEQ.

This clone was seen once. This rearrangement joins TRBV4-1 to TRBJ1-6; D gene unclear. V lost 0 bases and J lost 12, with 12 bases in between. Germline values: CDR1 MGHRA, CDR2 YSYEKL. The CDR3 length is 14 residues. This CDR3 is CASSQDIIGRPLHF. CDR3 DNA: TGCGCCAGCAGCCAAGATATAATTGGCAGACCCCTCCACTTT.

The V gene is TRBV11-1, the J gene TRBJ2-3, with D tentatively TRBD2 (6 bases). Germline CDR1 is SGHAT and CDR2 is FQDESV (reference sequence). Trimming stripped 5 bases from V and 1 base from J, with 10 bases between. The CDR3 runs 14 residues. CDR3: CASSLSGRTDTQYF. Here the CDR3 DNA reads TGTGCCAGCAGCCTAAGCGGGCGCACAGATACGCAGTATTTT.

This chain connects TRBV18 to TRBJ1-1, with D tentatively TRBD1 (6 bases). Germline V lookup: CDR1 KGHSH, CDR2 LQKENI. The CDR3 is made up of 16 amino acids. The germline V and J ends were trimmed by 4 bases and 5 bases, with 20 bases remaining between them. The CDR3, as DNA: TGTGCCAGCTCACAGGCTCGGGACATAATTATGACTGAAGCTTTCTTT. Translated: CASSQARDIIMTEAFF.

The V gene is TRBV7-2, the J gene TRBJ1-4; D is uncertain. Germline lookup yields CDR1 SGHTA and CDR2 FQGNSA. V was shortened by 3 bases and J by 0 bases, with 5 bases between the two germline ends. This CDR3 has 14 amino acids. CDR3 nucleotides: TGTGCCAGCAGCTTGGGCGCAACTAATGAAAAACTGTTTTTT. Its translation is CASSLGATNEKLFF. The full variable domain, in which reference TRBV7-2 and TRBJ1-4 provide the parts outside the CDR3, is GAGVSQSPSNKVTEKGKDVELRCDPISGHTALYWYRQSLGQGLEFLIYFQGNSAPDKSGLPSDRFSAERTGGSVSTLTIQRTQQEDSAVYLCASSLGATNEKLFFGSGTQLSVL.

This clone showed up just once. J is TRBJ2-2 and V is TRBV10-3, with 12 bases fitting TRBD2. The CDR3 length is 15 residues. The germline V gene encodes CDR1 ENHRY and CDR2 SYGVKD. The V and J ends lost 10 bases and 1 base, in that order; junction bases with no gene match: 4. The CDR3 coding sequence is TGTGCCACCCAGACTAGCGGGGGGAACACCGGGGAGCTGTTTTTT. It specifies CATQTSGGNTGELFF.

The V gene is TRBV4-2, the J gene TRBJ2-5; D is perhaps TRBD1 (6 bases). CDR1 LGHNA and CDR2 YNFKEQ come from the germline V gene. Between the trimmed V and J ends, which lost 0 bases and 7 bases, there was a span of 12 bases. The CDR3 consists of 14 residues. The DNA for the CDR3 is TGTGCCAGCAGCCAAGAGGGGGCGGCGGGGACCCAGTACTTC. As protein: CASSQEGAAGTQYF.

The gene calls are TRBV9 and TRBJ2-5, with 11 bases aligning to TRBD2. This CDR3 region has 15 residues. V was pared by 3 bases and J by 4 bases, with 5 bases of the junction left unmatched. Per germline, CDR1 SGDLS and CDR2 YYNGEE. CDR3 loop: CASSGSGTSGETQYF. Written as DNA, the CDR3 is TGTGCCAGCAGCGGATCCGGGACTAGCGGAGAGACCCAGTACTTC.

In its sample, this clone was seen a few times. This rearrangement joins TRBV27 to TRBJ1-1, with TRBD1 matching over 9 bases. From germline, CDR1 is MNHEY and CDR2 SMNVEV (reference sequence). Unmatched junction bases numbered 6, after V lost 2 bases and J lost 11 bases. This CDR3 is 13 amino acids long. The CDR3 reads CASSLGTGLEAFF. The CDR3 DNA is TGTGCCAGCAGTTTAGGGACAGGGTTAGAGGCTTTCTTT.

This chain joins TRBV7-8 and TRBJ1-5, with TRBD1 matching 7 bases. CDR3 length equals 16 residues. V lost 2 bases and J lost 1; bases outside the gene matches: 5. In germline, CDR1 is SGHVS, CDR2 FQNEAQ. This chain's CDR3 is CASSLRPDRSNQPQHF. The CDR3 DNA sequence: TGTGCCAGCAGCTTAAGACCGGACAGGAGCAATCAGCCCCAGCATTTT.

The chain employs TRBV4-3 and TRBJ2-2, with 8 nucleotides matching TRBD1. V lost 5 bases, J lost 7 bases, and 15 bases stayed unmatched. The CDR3 totals 17 residues. In germline, CDR1 is LGHNA, CDR2 YSLEER. DNA of the CDR3: TGCGCCAGCAGCGGGGGGCCAGGGGGCGCATTGGACGGGGAGCTGTTTTTT. Translating gives CASSGGPGGALDGELFF.

The chain carries TRBV29-1 and TRBJ1-1; 11 bases agree with TRBD1. The CDR3 extends over 17 amino acids. Germline CDR1 SQVTM, CDR2 ANQGSEA. Trimming at V came to 7 bases and at J to 4 bases, leaving 17 bases not matched to a gene. CDR3 amino acids: CSALPGTGGQGTTEAFF. In DNA, the CDR3 is TGCAGCGCTCTCCCCGGGACAGGGGGTCAAGGTACCACTGAAGCTTTCTTT.

The count of this clone is one. This chain joins TRBV28 and TRBJ1-1; D remains unclear. The V end was cut by 7 bases, the J end by 2 bases, with 2 bases between. The CDR3 runs 10 residues. The V gene's germline CDR1 is MDHEN and CDR2 SYDVKM. The CDR3 reads CASTNTEAFF. CDR3 sequence (DNA): TGTGCCAGCACTAACACTGAAGCTTTCTTT.

This clone was found once. The chain joins TRBV7-9 to TRBJ1-6; weak D call: TRBD1 (5 bases). Germline V gene data show CDR1 as SEHNR and CDR2 as FQNEAQ (reference sequence). The CDR3 has 13 residues. V was clipped by 1 base and J by 15 bases, with 13 bases between them. This CDR3 is CASSLGTPVGLHF. The CDR3 nucleotides are TGTGCCAGCAGCTTAGGGACACCGGTGGGCCTCCACTTT.

V gene TRBV19 combines with J gene TRBJ2-1; TRBD2 matches at 16 bases. J lost 6 bases, V lost 7 bases, and 9 bases had no gene match. Per the germline V gene, CDR1 is LNHDA and CDR2 is SQIVND (reference sequence). This CDR3 contains 17 residues. The DNA of the CDR3 is TGTGCCAGTACGGGACTAGCGGGAGGGGTTGGGGGCAATGAGCAGTTCTTC. Translation: CASTGLAGGVGGNEQFF.

This chain uses TRBV6-5 with TRBJ1-1; no definite D call. Trimming took off 6 bases at V and 3 bases at J, with 14 bases between the two ends. CDR1 is MNHEY, CDR2 SVGAGI, per germline. This CDR3 is built from 14 residues. CDR3 loop: CASSTHSGDTEAFF. CDR3 bases: TGTGCCAGCAGCACCCATTCCGGGGACACTGAAGCTTTCTTT.

V and J are TRBV11-2 and TRBJ2-1; 7 positions agree with TRBD2. In germline, CDR1 is SGHAT, CDR2 FQNNGV. V shed 0 bases and J 2 bases; nucleotides not matched to a gene: 16. The CDR3 totals 20 residues. Written as DNA, the CDR3 is TGTGCCAGCAGCTTAGAGAGTGGGGGGAGGGGACCCATCACCTACAATGAGCAGTTCTTC. It translates to CASSLESGGRGPITYNEQFF.

The rearrangement uses TRBV9 and TRBJ2-2, with 8 bases fitting TRBD1. The length of the CDR3 is 14 residues. J lost 6 bases, V lost 2 bases, and 3 bases had no gene match. Looked up from germline, CDR1 is SGDLS and CDR2 is YYNGEE. CDR3 residues: CASSVQGAAGELFF. The CDR3 nucleotides read TGTGCCAGCAGCGTTCAGGGGGCGGCCGGGGAGCTGTTTTTT. Based on the CDR3 plus reference TRBV9 and TRBJ2-2, the full variable domain is DSGVTQTPKHLITATGQRVTLRCSPRSGDLSVYWYQQSLDQGLQFLIQYYNGEERAKGNILERFSAQQFPDLHSELNLSSLELGDSALYFCASSVQGAAGELFFGEGSRLTVL.

The J gene is TRBJ2-3, the V gene TRBV27; 9 nucleotides align to TRBD1. The CDR3 runs 18 residues. The ends lost 6 bases at V and 3 bases at J; junction bases unmatched: 16. In germline, CDR1 is MNHEY, CDR2 SMNVEV (reference sequence). The CDR3 is CASRFWGAGTGRTDTQYF. The DNA for the CDR3 is TGTGCCAGCAGGTTTTGGGGGGCCGGGACAGGGAGGACAGATACGCAGTATTTT.

The chain couples TRBV6-5 to TRBJ1-1; no clear D gene. The CDR3 is 15 amino acids. Germline V gene lookup returns CDR1 MNHEY and CDR2 SVGAGI. V lost 0 bases, J lost 0 bases, and 8 bases lay in between. The CDR3 is CASSYSAVLNTEAFF. The CDR3 nucleotides read TGTGCCAGCAGTTACTCGGCAGTCCTGAACACTGAAGCTTTCTTT.

The rearrangement links TRBV6-6 to TRBJ2-7; D remains unclear. This CDR3 spans 12 amino acids. V lost 2 bases, J lost 4 bases, and 6 bases lay in between. Germline V gene lookup returns CDR1 MNHNY and CDR2 SVGAGI (reference sequence). The DNA for the CDR3 is TGTGCCAGCAGTTACGTCAGATACGAGCAGTACTTC. It translates to CASSYVRYEQYF.

The chain recombines TRBV29-1 with TRBJ2-2, with TRBD1 matching over 7 bases. This CDR3 is built from 13 residues. CDR1 and CDR2 (germline): SQVTM, ANQGSEA. V lost 8 bases, J lost 1 base, and 4 bases stayed unmatched. CDR3 amino acids: CSLRQGNTGELFF. The CDR3 nucleotides read TGCAGCCTGAGACAGGGGAACACCGGGGAGCTGTTTTTT.

The chain combines TRBV5-4 with TRBJ1-1; D gene ambiguous. With 4 bases removed from V and 0 bases from J, the gap between germline ends came to 10 bases. Per germline, CDR1 SGHNT and CDR2 YYREEE (reference sequence). The CDR3 has 14 residues. In DNA form, the CDR3 reads TGTGCCAGCAGCCCCCGTACGGTGAACACTGAAGCTTTCTTT. Translated: CASSPRTVNTEAFF. Complete variable domain (other parts from reference TRBV5-4 and TRBJ1-1): ETGVTQSPTHLIKTRGQQVTLRCSSQSGHNTVSWYQQALGQGPQFIFQYYREEENGRGNFPPRFSGLQFPNYSSELNVNALELDDSALYLCASSPRTVNTEAFFGQGTRLTVV.

Details on this clone: The same CDR3 can be traced to other DNA sequences in this sample. The V and J genes are TRBV9 and TRBJ2-3; possibly TRBD1 for D (6 bases). The CDR3 has 15 residues. Germline-derived CDR1 and CDR2 are SGDLS and YYNGEE. V lost 0 bases to trimming and J lost 3 bases, with 11 bases between them. This chain's CDR3 is CASSVVGGGTDTQYF. CDR3 sequence (DNA): TGTGCCAGCAGCGTAGTAGGGGGTGGGACAGATACGCAGTATTTT.

The sample holds a few counts of this clone. The chain links TRBV9 to TRBJ2-3; 8 positions match TRBD2. V shed 1 base and J 3 bases; nucleotides not matched to a gene: 1. Per germline, CDR1 SGDLS and CDR2 YYNGEE. CDR3 length: 14 amino acids. For the CDR3, the DNA is TGTGCCAGCAGCGTACGGGGGGGGACAGATACGCAGTATTTT. Translating gives CASSVRGGTDTQYF.

The chain carries TRBV4-3 and TRBJ2-2; 10 bases are a match to TRBD2. The germline V gene has CDR1 LGHNA and CDR2 YSLEER. V was clipped by 0 bases and J by 7 bases; unmatched bases: 11. This CDR3 spans 18 amino acids. The CDR3 loop reads CASSQDTAGTSEVGELFF. CDR3 bases: TGCGCCAGCAGCCAAGATACAGCCGGGACTAGCGAGGTCGGGGAGCTGTTTTTT.

This chain links TRBV6-6 with TRBJ2-1; tentative D call: TRBD1 (5 bases). V lost 2 bases and J lost 5, with 7 bases in between. CDR3 length equals 13 residues. The germline gives CDR1 MNHNY, CDR2 SVGAGI (reference sequence). This CDR3 is CASSYRQNNEQFF. The CDR3 region has the DNA TGTGCCAGCAGTTACCGACAGAACAATGAGCAGTTCTTC.

This clone was observed a single time. The rearrangement uses TRBV9 and TRBJ2-7, with D uncertain. The germline V gene encodes CDR1 SGDLS and CDR2 YYNGEE. Trimming stripped 4 bases from V and 4 bases from J, with 9 bases between. The CDR3 has 12 residues. The CDR3 is CASSRDGYEQYF. CDR3 sequence (DNA): TGTGCCAGCAGCCGAGACGGGTACGAGCAGTACTTC.

V gene TRBV9 combines with J gene TRBJ2-1; D is unclear. This CDR3 has 11 residues. V dropped 4 bases and J dropped 6 bases, with 5 bases sitting between them. The germline CDR1 and CDR2 sequences are SGDLS and YYNGEE. The CDR3 nucleotides are TGTGCCAGCAGCATCGGCAATGAGCAGTTCTTC. Translating gives CASSIGNEQFF.